Below are 5 T cell receptor beta chains sequenced from a single sample in a study of blood T cell repertoires in COVID-19. Sequenced by immunoSEQ multiplex PCR; TCRdb stores in-frame clones only, minus some. Here the sample spans about 200,000 clones, about 85% being singletons. The sequenced material came from peripheral blood. These TCRs come from a woman of 80 years or more with acute or convalescent COVID-19.

This chain joins TRBV5-1 and TRBJ2-3; TRBD2 might be the D (6 bases). In germline, CDR1 is SGHRS, CDR2 YFSETQ. CDR3 length equals 16 residues. V dropped 1 base and J dropped 1 base, with 13 bases sitting between them. The CDR3 is CASSLRRERRTDTQYF. As DNA, the CDR3 is TGCGCCAGCAGCTTGAGGAGGGAACGGCGCACAGATACGCAGTATTTT.

The rearrangement uses TRBV7-2 and TRBJ2-5; 7 positions match TRBD2. The ends lost 4 bases at V and 4 bases at J; junction bases unmatched: 12. CDR1 is SGHTA and CDR2 is FQGNSA in the germline V gene. The CDR3 consists of 16 residues. The DNA of the CDR3 is TGTGCCAGCAGCTCTCCTGGGGCTAGCGGCGTAGAGACCCAGTACTTC. Its translation: CASSSPGASGVETQYF.

CDR3 sequence reads: CAISLTREGGEKLFF. The CDR3 coding sequence is TGTGCCATCAGTCTGACCCGGGAAGGAGGCGAAAAACTGTTTTTT. The genes are TRBV10-3 and TRBJ1-4, with D unresolved. V lost 5 bases to trimming and J lost 8 bases, with 18 bases between them. The CDR3 loop spans 15 amino acids. Germline CDR1 reads ENHRY; CDR2 reads SYGVKD.

V and J are TRBV19 and TRBJ2-4; TRBD2 matches at 7 bases. Trimming at V came to 5 bases and at J to 4 bases, leaving 8 bases not matched to a gene. There are 15 residues in the CDR3. The germline V gene has CDR1 LNHDA and CDR2 SQIVND (reference sequence). CDR3 residues: CASSSSGRTKNIQYF. In DNA form, the CDR3 reads TGTGCCAGTAGTTCTAGCGGTAGGACTAAAAACATTCAGTACTTC.

The rearrangement links TRBV11-3 to TRBJ2-1; 9 bases are a match to TRBD2. Germline V CDR1 and CDR2: SGHNT, YENEEA. The CDR3 length is 16 residues. The V and J ends lost 5 bases and 8 bases, in that order; junction bases with no gene match: 13. The CDR3 bases are TGTGCCAGCAGCAAAAGTGGGACTAGCTTAACCGATGAGCAGTTCTTC. It encodes CASSKSGTSLTDEQFF.